This T cell receptor beta chain derives from a study of T cell responses to AZD1222 COVID-19 vaccine. The CDR3 contains 14 residues. Trimming took 1 base from V and 9 from J; bases not matched to a gene: 5. CDR1 is SGHAT, CDR2 FQNNGV, per germline. Study results and limitations: Sampled repertoires all dated from after the peak T cell response.

As for this clone: Its antigen is currently unknown.

This table comes from immunoSEQ multiplex PCR, and its TCRdb copy is limited to in-frame clones, with some not included. The table shows 100,000 or so clones, with around 80% occurring only once. This sample comprised peripheral blood, obtained on day 0 of AZD1222 vaccination. The rearrangement joins TRBV11-2 to TRBJ2-7; 11 bases are a match to TRBD2. The origin of this receptor is an adult in good health. The CDR3 reads CASSLGLAGGGQYF. The DNA for the CDR3 is TGTGCCAGCAGCTTAGGTCTAGCGGGGGGCGGGCAGTACTTC.